Each of the 14 T cell receptor beta chains below was sequenced from the same sample in a study of blood T cell repertoires in COVID-19. Measured with immunoSEQ multiplex PCR; TCRdb has only the in-frame clones, and not every one. The sample lists 250,000 to 350,000 clones, roughly 88% occurring once. Sequenced input: peripheral blood. The receptors here all came from a human donor with COVID-19, enrolled during active disease. The donor label of this sample is uncertain.

This chain uses TRBV28 with TRBJ2-7; 7 bases are a match to TRBD1. Trimming at V came to 8 bases and at J to 0 bases, leaving 19 bases not matched to a gene. The CDR3 extends over 18 amino acids. Germline CDR1 reads MDHEN; CDR2 reads SYDVKM. CDR3 DNA: TGTGCCAGCCGCGAGGGATGGGACAGAAGGACGAGCTCCTACGAGCAGTACTTC. Its translation: CASREGWDRRTSSYEQYF.

The chain joins TRBV7-9 to TRBJ2-7; TRBD2 matches at 11 bases. The CDR3 runs to 15 residues. V was clipped by 6 bases and J by 4 bases; unmatched bases: 8. The germline V gene encodes CDR1 SEHNR and CDR2 FQNEAQ (reference sequence). CDR3 sequence (DNA): TGTGCCAGCAGGTACACCGGGACTAGCGGATACGAGCAGTACTTC. Residues: CASRYTGTSGYEQYF. Variable domain in full (rest from reference TRBV7-9 and TRBJ2-7): DTGVSQNPRHKITKRGQNVTFRCDPISEHNRLYWYRQTLGQGPEFLTYFQNEAQLEKSRLLSDRFSAERPKGSFSTLEIQRTEQGDSAMYLCASRYTGTSGYEQYFGPGTRLTVT.

The chain links TRBV5-1 to TRBJ1-4; TRBD1 agrees at 7 bases. The length of the CDR3 is 15 residues. CDR1 is SGHRS, CDR2 YFSETQ, per germline. V lost 0 bases and J lost 6; bases outside the gene matches: 5. The CDR3 region has the DNA TGCGCCAGCAGCTTGGTGGGTCAGGGGGATGAAAAACTGTTTTTT. It codes for CASSLVGQGDEKLFF.

This chain connects TRBV3-1 (or the pseudogene TRBV3-2) to TRBJ2-5; possibly TRBD2 for D (6 bases). The length of the CDR3 is 16 residues. Trimming removed 2 bases from V and 5 bases from J, with 18 bases in between. Germline V gene data show CDR1 as LGHDT and CDR2 as YNNKEL (reference sequence). CDR3 sequence (DNA): TGTGCCAGCAGCCAAACGTACTACGGGAGTGGGGAGACCCAGTACTTC. Translated, it gives CASSQTYYGSGETQYF.

The chain recombines TRBV6-5 with TRBJ1-4; TRBD1 is a possible D gene (6 bases). Germline assignment: CDR1 MNHEY and CDR2 SVGAGI. The CDR3 sequence is 15 residues long. V was trimmed by 4 bases and J by 0 bases, leaving 9 bases between them. The CDR3 bases are TGTGCCAGCAGTTGGACAGCCGCAACTAATGAAAAACTGTTTTTT. This encodes CASSWTAATNEKLFF.

CDR3 sequence reads: CASRQTGTGGLRHEAFF. CDR3 bases: TGTGCCAGCAGACAGACCGGGACAGGAGGACTGAGACATGAAGCTTTCTTT. V and J are TRBV5-6 and TRBJ1-1; 8 bases are shared with TRBD1. The junction had 19 bases not matched to a gene; V was cut back by 5 bases and J by 7 bases. The length of the CDR3 is 17 residues. From germline, CDR1 is SGHDT and CDR2 YYEEEE.

This clone showed up just once. This rearrangement joins TRBV19 to TRBJ2-3; 8 bases agree with TRBD2. CDR1 LNHDA and CDR2 SQIVND come from the germline V gene (reference sequence). The CDR3 has 17 amino acids. V was pared by 3 bases and J by 0 bases, with 8 bases of the junction left unmatched. The CDR3 here is CASSILHSGESTDTQYF. The DNA for the CDR3 is TGTGCCAGTAGTATCCTCCATAGCGGGGAAAGCACAGATACGCAGTATTTT.

The chain couples TRBV7-2 to TRBJ2-5; 9 nucleotides line up with TRBD2. V shed 5 bases, J shed 5 bases, and the junction held 12 bases outside the gene matches. The CDR3 length is 16 residues. Germline CDR1 is SGHTA and CDR2 is FQGNSA. The CDR3 reads CASSRNIAGEGETQYF. In DNA, the CDR3 is TGTGCCAGCAGCCGCAATATAGCGGGAGAGGGGGAGACCCAGTACTTC.

V usage is TRBV19 and J usage is TRBJ2-7, with 7 bases matching TRBD1. V shed 1 base and J 9 bases; nucleotides not matched to a gene: 9. This CDR3 is built from 14 residues. Looked up from germline, CDR1 is LNHDA and CDR2 is SQIVND (reference sequence). CDR3 nucleotides: TGTGCCAGTAGTATAGGAAGCGGACAGGCCGGGCAGTACTTC. This encodes CASSIGSGQAGQYF.

This clone came up a few times. The chain uses TRBV5-1 and TRBJ2-1; D is unresolved. Germline V gene sequence: CDR1 SGHRS, CDR2 YFSETQ. Trimming stripped 4 bases from V and 2 bases from J, with 19 bases between. The CDR3 has 17 amino acids. For the CDR3, the DNA is TGCGCCAGCAGCGCCCGGAGAGAACCCTCGGCCTACAATGAGCAGTTCTTC. Residues: CASSARREPSAYNEQFF.

The gene calls are TRBV4-1 and TRBJ1-6, with 7 bases matching TRBD1. The CDR3 sequence is 13 residues long. Per the germline V gene, CDR1 is MGHRA and CDR2 is YSYEKL. With V trimmed by 4 bases and J by 7 bases, 1 base remained unmatched. CDR3 bases: TGCGCCAGCAGCCTGGGACAGAATTCACCCCTCCACTTT. As protein: CASSLGQNSPLHF.

The chain employs TRBV30 and TRBJ1-4; the D is unclear. The V gene lost 4 bases and the J gene lost 1 base, with 13 bases spanning the gap. The CDR3 is 15 residues long. Per germline, CDR1 GTSNPN and CDR2 SVGIG (reference sequence). This CDR3 is CAWTSSRITNEKLFF. CDR3 in DNA: TGTGCCTGGACATCTTCCAGGATAACTAATGAAAAACTGTTTTTT.

This clone was recorded only once. The J gene is TRBJ2-7, the V gene TRBV19; D may be TRBD2 (6 bases). Deletions cut 5 bases from V and 7 bases from J, with 18 bases between. Germline V gene data show CDR1 as LNHDA and CDR2 as SQIVND (reference sequence). This CDR3 is built from 14 residues. DNA for the CDR3: TGTGCCAGTAGTCGCCTAGCGTCCCTAACTGAGCAGTACTTC. It encodes CASSRLASLTEQYF.

This sequence joins TRBV30 and TRBJ1-1; the D gene is possibly TRBD1 (5 bases). There are 14 residues in the CDR3. V lost 1 base and J 10 bases, leaving 19 bases between the germline ends. Germline assignment: CDR1 GTSNPN and CDR2 SVGIG (reference sequence). The CDR3 spells CAWSAGHADFRAFF. The CDR3 DNA reads TGTGCCTGGAGTGCCGGACACGCGGATTTTCGAGCTTTCTTT.